The rows below give T cell receptor beta chains drawn from one sample of a study of glioma-infiltrating T cells after dendritic cell vaccination. Profiled with immunoSEQ multiplex PCR; TCRdb holds only in-frame clones, not every one. The table lists 75,000 to 95,000 clones, about 81% of them singletons. Sequenced here: blood, sampled after dendritic cell vaccination. The receptors originated from a human donor with glioblastoma. Each CDR3 is given with its conserved first and last residue. A D gene is named only where the DNA matches it firmly. Clone size is shown for a subset of rows, as once, few, many or a class of expanded clone.

CASSLDDRDDEKLFF | TGTGCCAGCAGCTTGGATGACAGGGACGATGAAAAACTGTTTTTT | TRBJ1-4 | TRBV5-4 | few | TRBD1
CASSDSRVEQYF | TGCGCCAGCAGTGACTCCCGGGTCGAGCAGTACTTC | TRBJ2-7 | TRBV10-2 | NA | NA
CASSGDSGVYEQYF | TGTGCCAGCAGTGGGGATAGCGGGGTCTACGAGCAGTACTTC | TRBJ2-7 | TRBV27 | many | TRBD2
CASSPRQEYSNQPQHF | TGTGCCAGCAGCCCACGACAGGAGTATAGCAATCAGCCCCAGCATTTT | TRBJ1-5 | TRBV7-2 | NA | NA
CASSPGEAGGQETQYF | TGTGCCAGCAGCCCAGGGGAAGCGGGGGGGCAAGAGACCCAGTACTTC | TRBJ2-5 | TRBV11-2 | once | TRBD2
CASSLDWDRDVRDEKLFF | TGCGCCAGCAGCTTGGACTGGGACAGGGACGTTCGGGATGAAAAACTGTTTTTT | TRBJ1-4 | TRBV5-1 | few | TRBD1
CASSKTGTGYGYTF | TGTGCCAGCAGTAAAACCGGGACAGGGTATGGCTACACCTTC | TRBJ1-2 | TRBV6-5 | once | TRBD1
CASSERLGHNSYEQYF | TGTGCCAGCAGTGAACGGCTCGGACATAACTCCTACGAGCAGTACTTC | TRBJ2-7 | TRBV6-1 | once | NA
CASSRETPENTEAFF | TGCGCCAGCAGCAGGGAGACGCCCGAGAACACTGAAGCTTTCTTT | TRBJ1-1 | TRBV5-1 | NA | NA
CASSIGGGGYNEQFF | TGTGCCAGTAGTATAGGAGGGGGCGGCTACAATGAGCAGTTCTTC | TRBJ2-1 | TRBV19 | NA | TRBD1
CASSIAGGDTGELFF | TGTGCCAGTAGTATTGCAGGTGGCGACACCGGGGAGCTGTTTTTT | TRBJ2-2 | TRBV19 | NA | NA
CASSLGIHSTNEKLFF | TGTGCCAGCAGCTTAGGAATCCACTCAACTAATGAAAAACTGTTTTTT | TRBJ1-4 | TRBV7-9 | once | NA
CANRESSGNTIYF | TGTGCCAACCGGGAGAGCTCTGGAAACACCATATATTTT | TRBJ1-3 | TRBV6-1 | few | NA
CASSLAGGGTQYF | TGTGCCAGCAGCTTAGCGGGGGGTGGGACCCAGTACTTC | TRBJ2-5 | TRBV5-4 | NA | TRBD2
CASSSTGGNNQPQHF | TGTGCCAGTAGCTCCACAGGGGGCAACAATCAGCCCCAGCATTTT | TRBJ1-5 | TRBV19 | NA | TRBD1
CASSYTGQGGHQPQHF | TGTGCCAGCAGTTACACCGGACAGGGAGGCCATCAGCCCCAGCATTTT | TRBJ1-5 | TRBV6-5 | NA | TRBD1
CASSRGGDTQYF | TGTGCCAGCAGTAGGGGGGGAGATACGCAGTATTTT | TRBJ2-3 | TRBV2 | NA | NA
CASSEGLSYNEQFF | TGTGCCAGCAGCGAGGGACTTTCGTACAATGAGCAGTTCTTC | TRBJ2-1 | TRBV9 | NA | NA
CASSRSLAGASTDTQYF | TGCGCCAGCAGCAGGAGCCTAGCGGGGGCAAGCACAGATACGCAGTATTTT | TRBJ2-3 | TRBV5-1 | NA | TRBD2
CASSEASTNEKLFF | TGTGCCAGCAGTGAAGCCTCAACTAATGAAAAACTGTTTTTT | TRBJ1-4 | TRBV6-1 | few | NA
CASSLGQGLGNYGYTF | TGCGCCAGCAGCTTGGGGCAGGGGCTTGGTAACTATGGCTACACCTTC | TRBJ1-2 | TRBV5-1 | NA | NA
CATARGGTTNEKLFF | TGTGCCACCGCGCGGGGGGGCACAACTAATGAAAAACTGTTTTTT | TRBJ1-4 | TRBV27 | NA | NA
CASSSDSSNSGNTIYF | TGTGCCAGCAGTTCGGACTCGTCGAACTCTGGAAACACCATATATTTT | TRBJ1-3 | TRBV6-5 | NA | NA
CASSSRQGGDTEAFF | TGCGCCAGCAGCTCACGACAGGGGGGGGACACTGAAGCTTTCTTT | TRBJ1-1 | TRBV5-1 | NA | TRBD1
CASSGTGATNYGYTF | TGTGCCAGCTCCGGGACAGGGGCTACTAACTATGGCTACACCTTC | TRBJ1-2 | TRBV18 | NA | TRBD1
CASSSSGTDYEQYF | TGTGCCAGCAGCTCCTCCGGGACAGACTACGAGCAGTACTTC | TRBJ2-7 | TRBV7-9 | NA | TRBD1
CASSPGTSGKIEQFF | TGTGCCAGCAGCCCTGGGACTAGCGGGAAAATTGAGCAGTTCTTC | TRBJ2-1 | TRBV4-2 | NA | TRBD2
CASKGNRVDSPLHF | TGTGCCAGTAAAGGAAACAGGGTTGATTCACCCCTCCACTTT | TRBJ1-6 | TRBV19 | NA | NA
CASSPTPGTGGNYGYTF | TGTGCCAGTAGTCCTACCCCCGGGACAGGGGGCAACTATGGCTACACCTTC | TRBJ1-2 | TRBV19 | NA | TRBD1
CASSKQTDQPQHF | TGTGCCAGCAGTAAGCAAACAGATCAGCCCCAGCATTTT | TRBJ1-5 | TRBV6-6 | NA | NA
CASSLDPSGGHNEQFF | TGTGCCAGCAGTTTAGACCCTAGCGGGGGCCACAATGAGCAGTTCTTC | TRBJ2-1 | TRBV27 | NA | TRBD2
CASSEQGADNSPLHF | TGTGCCAGCAGTGAACAGGGGGCTGACAATTCACCCCTCCACTTT | TRBJ1-6 | TRBV6-1 | NA | TRBD1
CASSLPGHNTEAFF | TGTGCCAGCAGCCTTCCGGGACATAACACTGAAGCTTTCTTT | TRBJ1-1 | TRBV7-9 | NA | NA
CASSGLAGGADTQYF | TGTGCCAGCAGTGGACTAGCGGGAGGAGCAGATACGCAGTATTTT | TRBJ2-3 | TRBV6-5 | NA | TRBD2
CASSLSLRTNTEAFF | TGCGCCAGCAGCTTGTCCCTACGGACAAACACTGAAGCTTTCTTT | TRBJ1-1 | TRBV5-1 | NA | NA
CASSYAIGDTQYF | TGTGCCAGCAGTTACGCTATCGGAGATACGCAGTATTTT | TRBJ2-3 | TRBV6-6 | few | NA
CASSLDGRGRPSQPQHF | TGTGCCAGCAGTCTGGACGGCAGGGGGCGACCCAGTCAGCCCCAGCATTTT | TRBJ1-5 | TRBV5-6 | NA | TRBD1
CASSPRTSGGNEQFF | TGTGCCAGCAGCCCACGGACTAGCGGGGGGAATGAGCAGTTCTTC | TRBJ2-1 | TRBV7-2 | NA | TRBD2
CASRQGANTGELFF | TGTGCCAGCAGACAGGGGGCGAACACCGGGGAGCTGTTTTTT | TRBJ2-2 | TRBV5-6 | NA | TRBD1
CASSLTPNRANTGELFF | TGTGCCAGCAGCTTAACCCCTAACAGGGCGAACACCGGGGAGCTGTTTTTT | TRBJ2-2 | TRBV7-3 | NA | NA
CASRAGELPDTQYF | TGTGCCTCCAGGGCGGGAGAGTTGCCAGATACGCAGTATTTT | TRBJ2-3 | TRBV19 | NA | TRBD2
CASRRLAGNTGELFF | TGTGCCAGCAGACGACTAGCGGGGAACACCGGGGAGCTGTTTTTT | TRBJ2-2 | TRBV2 | NA | TRBD2
CASSPQGGDQPQHF | TGTGCCAGCAGTCCTCAGGGGGGAGATCAGCCCCAGCATTTT | TRBJ1-5 | TRBV6-6 | NA | TRBD1
CASSAVAGAWYNEQFF | TGTGCCAGCAGCGCGGTAGCGGGAGCGTGGTACAATGAGCAGTTCTTC | TRBJ2-1 | TRBV27 | NA | TRBD2
CASSLLSGGTNEKLFF | TGTGCCAGCAGTTTGTTGTCAGGGGGAACTAATGAAAAACTGTTTTTT | TRBJ1-4 | TRBV28 | NA | TRBD1
CSVAEQGASDTQYF | TGCAGCGTTGCGGAACAGGGGGCATCAGATACGCAGTATTTT | TRBJ2-3 | TRBV29-1 | NA | TRBD1
CASRRTGVTDTQYF | TGTGCCAGCCGACGGACAGGGGTAACAGATACGCAGTATTTT | TRBJ2-3 | TRBV2 | NA | TRBD1
CASSPSGGLQETQYF | TGCGCCAGCAGCCCCAGCGGCGGCCTCCAAGAGACCCAGTACTTC | TRBJ2-5 | TRBV5-1 | NA | NA
CASRTTGLSNYEQYF | TGTGCCAGCAGGACCACGGGACTGTCTAACTACGAGCAGTACTTC | TRBJ2-7 | TRBV6-5 | NA | NA
CASSSPGLAGGRSYNEQFF | TGTGCCAGCAGCTCCCCGGGCCTAGCGGGAGGGCGCTCCTACAATGAGCAGTTCTTC | TRBJ2-1 | TRBV7-3 | few | TRBD2